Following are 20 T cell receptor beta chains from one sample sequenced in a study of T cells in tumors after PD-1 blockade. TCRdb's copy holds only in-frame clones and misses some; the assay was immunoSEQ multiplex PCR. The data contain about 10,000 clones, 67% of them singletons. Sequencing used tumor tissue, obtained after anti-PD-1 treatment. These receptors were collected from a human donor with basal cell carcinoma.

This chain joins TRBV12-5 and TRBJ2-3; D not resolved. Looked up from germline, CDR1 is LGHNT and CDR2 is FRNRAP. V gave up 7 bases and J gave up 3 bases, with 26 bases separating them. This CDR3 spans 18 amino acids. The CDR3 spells CASAPFTPYADGTDTQYF. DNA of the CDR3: TGTGCTAGTGCCCCGTTTACCCCTTACGCGGACGGAACAGATACGCAGTATTTT.

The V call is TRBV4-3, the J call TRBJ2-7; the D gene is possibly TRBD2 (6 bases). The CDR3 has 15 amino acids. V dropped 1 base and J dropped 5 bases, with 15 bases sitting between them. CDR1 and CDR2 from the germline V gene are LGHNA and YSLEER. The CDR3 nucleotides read TGCGCCAGCAGCCAAGGGGGACTGCCATGGGACGAGCAGTACTTC. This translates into CASSQGGLPWDEQYF.

The CDR3 protein is CASSLNGNTGELFF. CDR3 nucleotides: TGCGCCAGCAGCTTAAATGGGAACACCGGGGAGCTGTTTTTT. V is TRBV5-1 and J is TRBJ2-2, with D unresolved. Trimming pared 2 bases from V and 1 base from J, leaving 6 bases between. Germline values: CDR1 SGHRS, CDR2 YFSETQ. CDR3 length: 14 residues. The entire variable domain, with the rest obtained from reference TRBV5-1 and TRBJ2-2, is as follows: KAGVTQTPRYLIKTRGQQVTLSCSPISGHRSVSWYQQTPGQGLQFLFEYFSETQRNKGNFPGRFSGRQFSNSRSEMNVSTLELGDSALYLCASSLNGNTGELFFGEGSRLTVL.

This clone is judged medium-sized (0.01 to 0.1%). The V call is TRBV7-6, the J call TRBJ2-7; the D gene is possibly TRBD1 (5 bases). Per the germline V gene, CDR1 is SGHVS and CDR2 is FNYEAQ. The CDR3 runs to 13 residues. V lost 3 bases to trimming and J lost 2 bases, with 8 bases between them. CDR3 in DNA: TGTGCCAGCAGCTTGGGGCGCCCCTACGAGCAGTACTTC. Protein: CASSLGRPYEQYF.

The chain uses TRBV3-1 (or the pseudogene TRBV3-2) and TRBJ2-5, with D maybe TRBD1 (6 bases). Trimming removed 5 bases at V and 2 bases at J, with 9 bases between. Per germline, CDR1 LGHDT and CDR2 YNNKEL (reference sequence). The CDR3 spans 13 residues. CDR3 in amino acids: CASSTRGQETQYF. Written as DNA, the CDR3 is TGTGCCAGCAGCACCAGGGGTCAAGAGACCCAGTACTTC.

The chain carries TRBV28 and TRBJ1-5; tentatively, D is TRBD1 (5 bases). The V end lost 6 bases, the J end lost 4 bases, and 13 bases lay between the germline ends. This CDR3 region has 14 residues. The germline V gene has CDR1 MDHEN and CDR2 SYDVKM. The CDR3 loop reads CASSTLGGNQPQHF. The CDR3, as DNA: TGTGCCAGCAGCACACTGGGGGGAAATCAGCCCCAGCATTTT.

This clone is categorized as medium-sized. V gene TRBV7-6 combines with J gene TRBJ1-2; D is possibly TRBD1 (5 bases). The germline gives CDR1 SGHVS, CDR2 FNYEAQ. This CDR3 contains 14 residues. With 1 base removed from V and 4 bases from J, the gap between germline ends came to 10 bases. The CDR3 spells CASSLDTGPYGYTF. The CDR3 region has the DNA TGTGCCAGCAGCTTAGATACAGGCCCCTATGGCTACACCTTC.

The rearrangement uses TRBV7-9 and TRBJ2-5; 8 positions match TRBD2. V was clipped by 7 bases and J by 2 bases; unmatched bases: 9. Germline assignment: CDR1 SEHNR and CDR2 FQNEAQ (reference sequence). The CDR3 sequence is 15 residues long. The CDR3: CASTEIAGRQETQYF. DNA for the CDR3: TGTGCCAGCACCGAAATAGCGGGGCGGCAAGAGACCCAGTACTTC.

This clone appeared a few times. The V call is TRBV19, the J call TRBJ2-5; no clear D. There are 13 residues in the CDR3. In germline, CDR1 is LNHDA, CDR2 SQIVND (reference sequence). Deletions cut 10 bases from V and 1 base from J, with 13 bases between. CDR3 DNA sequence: TGTGCCACGTCCTCACCTCCCCAAGAGACCCAGTACTTC. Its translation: CATSSPPQETQYF.

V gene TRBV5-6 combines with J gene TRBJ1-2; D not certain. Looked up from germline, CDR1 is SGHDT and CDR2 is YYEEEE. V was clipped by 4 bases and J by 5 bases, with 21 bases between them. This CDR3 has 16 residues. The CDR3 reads CASSPDGRGYFYGYTF. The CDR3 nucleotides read TGTGCCAGCAGCCCCGACGGACGGGGATATTTTTATGGCTACACCTTC.

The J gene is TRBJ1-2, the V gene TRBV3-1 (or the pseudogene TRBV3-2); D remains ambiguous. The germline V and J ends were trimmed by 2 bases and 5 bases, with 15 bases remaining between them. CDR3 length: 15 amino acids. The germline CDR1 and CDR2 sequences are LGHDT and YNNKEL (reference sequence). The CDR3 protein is CASSQTYGVGYGYTF. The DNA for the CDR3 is TGTGCCAGCAGCCAAACGTACGGGGTCGGGTATGGCTACACCTTC.

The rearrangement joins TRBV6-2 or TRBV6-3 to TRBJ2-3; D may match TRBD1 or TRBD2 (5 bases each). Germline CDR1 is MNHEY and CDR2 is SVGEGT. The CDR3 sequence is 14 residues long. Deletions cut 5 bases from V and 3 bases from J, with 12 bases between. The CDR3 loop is CASSTGPRTDTQYF. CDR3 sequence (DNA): TGTGCCAGCAGTACGGGACCGAGAACAGATACGCAGTATTTT.

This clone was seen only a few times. The CDR3 region has the DNA TGCAGCGTTGAAGCTCAGGGCCCTATACCGAACACCGGGGAGCTGTTTTTT. This gives the protein CSVEAQGPIPNTGELFF. The chain is built from TRBV29-1 and TRBJ2-2, with a weak D call TRBD1 (5 bases). The CDR3 contains 17 residues. The germline V gene encodes CDR1 SQVTM and CDR2 ANQGSEA. V lost 1 base and J lost 0, with 15 bases in between.

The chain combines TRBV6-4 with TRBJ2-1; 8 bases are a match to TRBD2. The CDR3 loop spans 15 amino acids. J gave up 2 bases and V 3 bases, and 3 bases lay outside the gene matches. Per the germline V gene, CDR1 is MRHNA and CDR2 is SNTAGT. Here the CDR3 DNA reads TGTGCCAGCAGTGAGAATAGCGGGACCTACAATGAGCAGTTCTTC. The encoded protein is CASSENSGTYNEQFF.

CDR3 sequence reads: CASSYLYDDDEQFF. The CDR3 bases are TGTGCCAGCAGTTACTTATATGACGACGATGAGCAGTTCTTC. The chain links TRBV6-2 or TRBV6-3 to TRBJ2-1; no reliable D call. The CDR3 is made up of 14 amino acids. The germline gives CDR1 MNHEY, CDR2 SVGEGT. V shed 1 base and J shed 8 bases, with 12 bases lying between them.

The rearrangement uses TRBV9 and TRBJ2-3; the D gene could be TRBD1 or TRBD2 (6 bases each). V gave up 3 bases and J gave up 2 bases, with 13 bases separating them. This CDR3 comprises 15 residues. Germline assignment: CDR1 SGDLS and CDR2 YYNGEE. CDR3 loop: CASSAGAYATDTQYF. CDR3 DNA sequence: TGTGCCAGCAGCGCGGGGGCGTATGCCACAGATACGCAGTATTTT. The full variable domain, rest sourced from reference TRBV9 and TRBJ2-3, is DSGVTQTPKHLITATGQRVTLRCSPRSGDLSVYWYQQSLDQGLQFLIQYYNGEERAKGNILERFSAQQFPDLHSELNLSSLELGDSALYFCASSAGAYATDTQYFGPGTRLTVL.

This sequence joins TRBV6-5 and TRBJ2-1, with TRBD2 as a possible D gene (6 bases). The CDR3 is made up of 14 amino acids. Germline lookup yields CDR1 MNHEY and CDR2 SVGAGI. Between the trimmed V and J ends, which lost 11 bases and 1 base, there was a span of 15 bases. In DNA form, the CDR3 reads TGTGCCTGCGGGGAGGCAGAATCCTACAATGAGCAGTTCTTC. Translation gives CACGEAESYNEQFF.

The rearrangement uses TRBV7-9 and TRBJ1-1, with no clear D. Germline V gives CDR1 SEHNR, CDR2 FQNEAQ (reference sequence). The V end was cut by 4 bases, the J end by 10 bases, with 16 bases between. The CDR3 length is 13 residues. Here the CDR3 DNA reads TGTGCCAGCAGCTCGCGGGGTCCGGAGGGAGCTTTCTTT. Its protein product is CASSSRGPEGAFF.

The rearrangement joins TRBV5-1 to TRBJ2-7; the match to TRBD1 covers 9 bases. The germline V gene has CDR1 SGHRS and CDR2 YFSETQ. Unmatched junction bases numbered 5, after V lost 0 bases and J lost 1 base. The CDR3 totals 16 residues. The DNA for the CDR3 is TGCGCCAGCAGCTTGGGGGGGACAGGGCCTTCCTACGAGCAGTACTTC. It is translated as CASSLGGTGPSYEQYF.

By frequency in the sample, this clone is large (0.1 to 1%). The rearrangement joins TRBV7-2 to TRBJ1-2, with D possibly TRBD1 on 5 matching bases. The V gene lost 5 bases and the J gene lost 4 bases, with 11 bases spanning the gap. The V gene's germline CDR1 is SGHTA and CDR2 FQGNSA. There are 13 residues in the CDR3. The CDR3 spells CASSNRTSYGYTF. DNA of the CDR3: TGTGCCAGCAGCAACAGGACATCCTATGGCTACACCTTC.